This T cell receptor beta chain was captured in a study of T cell responses to AZD1222 COVID-19 vaccine. The CDR3 has 14 amino acids. Germline-derived CDR1 and CDR2 are MNHEY and SVGEGT. V gave up 6 bases and J gave up 1 base, with 12 bases separating them. Data came from immunoSEQ multiplex PCR; TCRdb stores just in-frame clones and leaves some out. The table has roughly 70,000 clones, about 89% seen once. This chain links TRBV6-2 or TRBV6-3 with TRBJ2-5; unclear D gene. The sample in question was peripheral blood, obtained 28 days after the second dose of the MenACWY control vaccine. This clonotype was sampled from an adult who received the MenACWY meningococcal vaccine as a control. CDR3 sequence reads: CASSSPVGQETQYF. In DNA, the CDR3 is TGTGCCAGCAGCTCGCCCGTTGGCCAAGAGACCCAGTACTTC.